Given below is one TCR beta chain in context. The data belong to a study of blood T cell repertoires in COVID-19. Study summary: The cDNA or gDNA used as material had been derived from T cells, B-cell-depleted T cells, or PBMCs.

Sequencing used immunoSEQ multiplex PCR; TCRdb keeps in-frame clones, though not all of them. This table holds over 200,000 clones, just over 85% found once. V dropped 3 bases and J dropped 0 bases, with 10 bases sitting between them. The CDR3 is 15 amino acids. In germline, CDR1 is MGHRA, CDR2 YSYEKL. The sequenced material came from PBMCs or T cells enriched from blood (not recorded which). The receptor was derived from a man aged 18 to 29 who had recovered from COVID-19. The genes are TRBV4-1 and TRBJ2-3; D might be TRBD1 (6 bases). The chain's CDR3 is CASSQGQPSTDTQYF. As DNA, the CDR3 is TGCGCCAGCAGCCAGGGACAACCTAGCACAGATACGCAGTATTTT.